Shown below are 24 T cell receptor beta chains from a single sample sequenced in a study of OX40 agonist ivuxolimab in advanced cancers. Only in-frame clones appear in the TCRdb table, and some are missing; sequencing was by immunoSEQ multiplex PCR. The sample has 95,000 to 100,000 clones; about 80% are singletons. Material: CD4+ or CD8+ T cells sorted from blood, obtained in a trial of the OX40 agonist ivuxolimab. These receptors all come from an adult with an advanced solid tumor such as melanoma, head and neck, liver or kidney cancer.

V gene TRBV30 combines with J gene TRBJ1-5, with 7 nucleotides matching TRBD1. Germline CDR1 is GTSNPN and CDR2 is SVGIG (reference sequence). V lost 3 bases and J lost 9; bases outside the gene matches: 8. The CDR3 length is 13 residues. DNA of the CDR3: TGTGCCTGGAGAAGGGACAGATTGTCGCCCCAGCATTTT. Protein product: CAWRRDRLSPQHF.

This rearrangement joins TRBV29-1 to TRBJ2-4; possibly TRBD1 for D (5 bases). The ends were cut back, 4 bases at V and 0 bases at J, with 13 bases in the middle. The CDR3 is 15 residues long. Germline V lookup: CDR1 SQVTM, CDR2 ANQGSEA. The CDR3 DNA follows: TGCAGCGTTGCATCGGACACCCTAGCCAAAAACATTCAGTACTTC. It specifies CSVASDTLAKNIQYF.

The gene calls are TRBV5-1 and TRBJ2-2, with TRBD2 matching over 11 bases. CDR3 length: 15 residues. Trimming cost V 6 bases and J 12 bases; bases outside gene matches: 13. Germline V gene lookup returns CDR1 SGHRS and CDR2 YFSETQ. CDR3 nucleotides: TGCGCCAGCAATAGTGGGACTAGCGGTTCAGTGAAGCTGTTTTTT. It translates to CASNSGTSGSVKLFF.

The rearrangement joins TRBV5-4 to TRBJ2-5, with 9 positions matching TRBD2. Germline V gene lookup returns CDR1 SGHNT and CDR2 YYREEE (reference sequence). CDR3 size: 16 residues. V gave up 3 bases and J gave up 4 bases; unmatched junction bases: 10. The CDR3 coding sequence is TGTGCCAGCAGCTCGATAGCTAGCGGGGTAGCAGAGACCCAGTACTTC. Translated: CASSSIASGVAETQYF.

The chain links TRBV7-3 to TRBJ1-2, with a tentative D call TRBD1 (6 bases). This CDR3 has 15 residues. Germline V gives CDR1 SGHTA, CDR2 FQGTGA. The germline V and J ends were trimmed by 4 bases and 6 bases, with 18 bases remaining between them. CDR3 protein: CASSSGQKARDGYTF. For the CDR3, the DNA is TGTGCCAGCAGCTCCGGACAGAAGGCTAGGGATGGCTACACCTTC.

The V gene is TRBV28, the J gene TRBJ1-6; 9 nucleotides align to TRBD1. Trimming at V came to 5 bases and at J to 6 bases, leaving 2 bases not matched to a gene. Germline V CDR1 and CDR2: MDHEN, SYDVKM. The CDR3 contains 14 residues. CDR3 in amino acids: CASSRQGVNSPLHF. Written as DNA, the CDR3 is TGTGCCAGCAGTCGACAGGGGGTTAATTCACCCCTCCACTTT.

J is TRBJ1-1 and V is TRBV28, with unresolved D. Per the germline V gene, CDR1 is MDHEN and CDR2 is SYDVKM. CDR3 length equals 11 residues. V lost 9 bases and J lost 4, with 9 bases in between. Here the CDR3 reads CASRGPTEAFF. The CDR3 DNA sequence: TGTGCCAGTAGAGGGCCCACTGAAGCTTTCTTT.

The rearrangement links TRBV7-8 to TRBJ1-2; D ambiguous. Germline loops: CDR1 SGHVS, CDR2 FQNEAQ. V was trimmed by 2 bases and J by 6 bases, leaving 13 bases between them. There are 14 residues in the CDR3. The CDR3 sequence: CASSLSRTKDGYTF. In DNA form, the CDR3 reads TGTGCCAGCAGCTTAAGCCGGACGAAGGATGGCTACACCTTC. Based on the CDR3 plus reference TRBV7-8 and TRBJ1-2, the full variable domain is GAGVSQSPRYKVAKRGQDVALRCDPISGHVSLFWYQQALGQGPEFLTYFQNEAQLDKSGLPSDRFFAERPEGSVSTLKIQRTQQEDSAVYLCASSLSRTKDGYTFGSGTRLTVV.

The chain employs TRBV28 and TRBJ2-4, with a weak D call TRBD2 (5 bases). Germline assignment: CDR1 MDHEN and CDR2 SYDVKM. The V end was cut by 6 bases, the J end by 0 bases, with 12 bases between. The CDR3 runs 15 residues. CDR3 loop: CASSPRTVAKNIQYF. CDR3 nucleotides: TGTGCCAGCAGCCCTAGGACTGTAGCCAAAAACATTCAGTACTTC.

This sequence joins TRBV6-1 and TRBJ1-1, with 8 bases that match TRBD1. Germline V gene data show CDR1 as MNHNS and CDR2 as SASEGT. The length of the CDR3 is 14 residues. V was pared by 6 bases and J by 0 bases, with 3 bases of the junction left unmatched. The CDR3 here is CASRTGEMNTEAFF. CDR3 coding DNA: TGTGCCAGCAGGACAGGGGAAATGAACACTGAAGCTTTCTTT.

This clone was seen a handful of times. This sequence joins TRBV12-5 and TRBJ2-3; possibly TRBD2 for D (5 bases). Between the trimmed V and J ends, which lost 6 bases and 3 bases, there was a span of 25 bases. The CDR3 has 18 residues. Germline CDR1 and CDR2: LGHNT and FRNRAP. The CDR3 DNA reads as TGTGCTAGTGGACACTTGCGCGACGGAAGCCGAGGGACAGATACGCAGTATTTT. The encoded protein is CASGHLRDGSRGTDTQYF.

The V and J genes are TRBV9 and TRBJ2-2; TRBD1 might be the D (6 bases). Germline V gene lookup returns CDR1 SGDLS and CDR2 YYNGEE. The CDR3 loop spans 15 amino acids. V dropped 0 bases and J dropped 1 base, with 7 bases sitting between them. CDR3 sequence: CASSVVGGNTGELFF. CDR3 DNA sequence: TGTGCCAGCAGCGTAGTAGGGGGGAACACCGGGGAGCTGTTTTTT.

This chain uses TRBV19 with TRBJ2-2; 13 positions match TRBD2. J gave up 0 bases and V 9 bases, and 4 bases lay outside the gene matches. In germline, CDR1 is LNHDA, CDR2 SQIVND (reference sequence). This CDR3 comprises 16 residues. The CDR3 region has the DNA TGTGCCAGCAAGACTAGCGGGGGGACGAACACCGGGGAGCTGTTTTTT. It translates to CASKTSGGTNTGELFF. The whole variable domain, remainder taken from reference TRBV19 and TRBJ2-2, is DGGITQSPKYLFRKEGQNVTLSCEQNLNHDAMYWYRQDPGQGLRLIYYSQIVNDFQKGDIAEGYSVSREKKESFPLTVTSAQKNPTAFYLCASKTSGGTNTGELFFGEGSRLTVL.

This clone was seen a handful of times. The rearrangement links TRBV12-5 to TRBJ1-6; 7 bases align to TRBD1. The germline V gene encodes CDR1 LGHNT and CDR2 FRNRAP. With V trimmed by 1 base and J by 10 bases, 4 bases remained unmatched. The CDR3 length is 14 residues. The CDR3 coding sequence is TGTGCTAGTGGTTTGGAGACAGGGCCCTCACCCCTCCACTTT. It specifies CASGLETGPSPLHF. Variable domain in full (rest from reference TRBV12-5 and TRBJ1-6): DARVTQTPRHKVTEMGQEVTMRCQPILGHNTVFWYRQTMMQGLELLAYFRNRAPLDDSGMPKDRFSAEMPDATLATLKIQPSEPRDSAVYFCASGLETGPSPLHFGNGTRLTVT.

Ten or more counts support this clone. The CDR3, as DNA: TGCGCCACCATTGGGGGCAATCAGCCCCAGCATTTT. Amino acid sequence: CATIGGNQPQHF. V usage is TRBV10-1 and J usage is TRBJ1-5, with D unresolved. Deletions cut 10 bases from V and 2 bases from J, with 9 bases between. This CDR3 spans 12 amino acids. CDR1 WNHNN and CDR2 SYGVQD come from the germline V gene (reference sequence).

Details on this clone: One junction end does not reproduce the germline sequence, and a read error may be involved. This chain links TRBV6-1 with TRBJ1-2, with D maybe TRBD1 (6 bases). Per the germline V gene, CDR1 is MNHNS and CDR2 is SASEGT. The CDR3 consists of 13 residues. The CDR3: CASTEQGGYGYTF. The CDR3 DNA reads TGTGCCAGCACTGAACAGGGTGGCTATGGCTACACCTTC.

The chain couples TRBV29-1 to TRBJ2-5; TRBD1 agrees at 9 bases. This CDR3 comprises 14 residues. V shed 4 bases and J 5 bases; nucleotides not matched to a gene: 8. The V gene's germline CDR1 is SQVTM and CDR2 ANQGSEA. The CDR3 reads CSVARGQGLETQYF. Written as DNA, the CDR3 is TGCAGCGTTGCTCGGGGACAGGGACTGGAGACCCAGTACTTC.

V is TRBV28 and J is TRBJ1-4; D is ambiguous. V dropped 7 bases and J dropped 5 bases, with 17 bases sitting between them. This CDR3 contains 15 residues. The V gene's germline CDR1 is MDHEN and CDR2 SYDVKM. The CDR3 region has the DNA TGTGCCAGCACCTCACCCGTGGGCGGGAATGAAAAACTGTTTTTT. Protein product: CASTSPVGGNEKLFF. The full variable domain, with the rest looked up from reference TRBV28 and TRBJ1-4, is DVKVTQSSRYLVKRTGEKVFLECVQDMDHENMFWYRQDPGLGLRLIYFSYDVKMKEKGDIPEGYSVSREKKERFSLILESASTNQTSMYLCASTSPVGGNEKLFFGSGTQLSVL.

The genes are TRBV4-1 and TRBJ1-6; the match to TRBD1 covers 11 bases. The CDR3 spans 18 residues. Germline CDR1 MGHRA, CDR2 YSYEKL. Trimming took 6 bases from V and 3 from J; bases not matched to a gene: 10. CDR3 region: CASSFRGQGEVYNSPLHF. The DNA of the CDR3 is TGCGCCAGCAGTTTTCGGGGACAGGGGGAGGTCTATAATTCACCCCTCCACTTT.

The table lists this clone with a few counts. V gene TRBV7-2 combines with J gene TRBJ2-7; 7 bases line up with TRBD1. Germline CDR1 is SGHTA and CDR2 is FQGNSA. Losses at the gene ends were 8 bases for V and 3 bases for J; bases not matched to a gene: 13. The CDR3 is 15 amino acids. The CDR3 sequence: CASCSSPGQIYEQYF. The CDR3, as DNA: TGTGCCAGCTGCTCCAGTCCGGGACAGATCTACGAGCAGTACTTC.

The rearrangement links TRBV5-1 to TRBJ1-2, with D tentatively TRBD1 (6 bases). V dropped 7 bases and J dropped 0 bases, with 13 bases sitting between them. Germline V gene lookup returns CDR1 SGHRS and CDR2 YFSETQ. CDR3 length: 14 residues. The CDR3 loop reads CASHMDSTNYGYTF. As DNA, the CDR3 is TGCGCCAGCCACATGGACAGTACTAACTATGGCTACACCTTC. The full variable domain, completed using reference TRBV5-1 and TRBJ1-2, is KAGVTQTPRYLIKTRGQQVTLSCSPISGHRSVSWYQQTPGQGLQFLFEYFSETQRNKGNFPGRFSGRQFSNSRSEMNVSTLELGDSALYLCASHMDSTNYGYTFGSGTRLTVV.

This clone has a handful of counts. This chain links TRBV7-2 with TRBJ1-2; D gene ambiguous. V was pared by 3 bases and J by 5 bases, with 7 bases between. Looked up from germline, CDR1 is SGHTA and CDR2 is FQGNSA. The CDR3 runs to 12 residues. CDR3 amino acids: CASSLNDYGYTF. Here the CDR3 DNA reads TGTGCCAGCAGCTTGAATGATTATGGCTACACCTTC.

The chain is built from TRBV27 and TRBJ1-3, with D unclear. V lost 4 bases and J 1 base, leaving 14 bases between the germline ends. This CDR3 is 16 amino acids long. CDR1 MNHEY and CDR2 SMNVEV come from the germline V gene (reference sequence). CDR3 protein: CASSSSTRRSGNTIYF. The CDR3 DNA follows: TGTGCCAGCAGTTCCTCGACAAGAAGGTCTGGAAACACCATATATTTT.

The CDR3 loop is CASAEWGQSNEKLFF. The CDR3 DNA is TGTGCCAGCGCTGAGTGGGGACAGTCGAATGAAAAACTGTTTTTT. The chain employs TRBV5-6 and TRBJ1-4, with TRBD1 matching over 7 bases. Germline CDR1 and CDR2: SGHDT and YYEEEE. J lost 5 bases, V lost 7 bases, and 11 bases had no gene match. The CDR3 consists of 15 residues.